These T cell receptor beta chains were read from a single sample in a study of CD4 and CD8 cells across lung adenocarcinoma regions. MiXCR was run by TCRdb on the PCR reads, yielding one entry per CDR3 protein. In the table there are 15,000 to 20,000 distinct CDR3 sequences, 50% of which are singletons. Sequences were obtained from CD8+ T cells from the margin of a lung tumor. Receptors were obtained from a male donor with lung adenocarcinoma. The CD4 and CD8 labels of this study may be unreliable. The CDR3 runs from the conserved cysteine through the conserved F or W. The order of the fields is CDR3 DNA, CDR3 protein, D gene, clone size, V gene, J gene. A D gene is named only where the DNA matches it firmly. The size of a clone is reported for some rows only, either as once, few or many, or as a class for expanded clones.

CDR3 DNA: TGTGCCAGCAGCGCAGGACACGGGGGCCGGGCCAAAAACACTCAGTACTTC
CDR3 protein: CASSAGHGGRAKNTQYF
D gene: .
clone size: .
V gene: TRBV11-2
J gene: TRBJ2-4

CDR3 DNA: TGTGCCACCCGGGAGTCGGGCCCCTACAATGAGCAGTTCTTC
CDR3 protein: CATRESGPYNEQFF
D gene: .
clone size: many
V gene: TRBV11-2
J gene: TRBJ2-1

CDR3 DNA: TGTGCCAGCAGTCCCGGGACTGAGGGAGGCTACACCTTC
CDR3 protein: CASSPGTEGGYTF
D gene: .
clone size: many
V gene: TRBV27
J gene: TRBJ1-2

CDR3 DNA: TGTGCCAGCAGTGCCCCGGGATGGAACACCGGGGAGCTGTTTTTT
CDR3 protein: CASSAPGWNTGELFF
D gene: .
clone size: .
V gene: TRBV25-1
J gene: TRBJ2-2

CDR3 DNA: TGTGCCAGCAGTACGAGACAGAGACCAAACAATGAGCAGTTCTTC
CDR3 protein: CASSTRQRPNNEQFF
D gene: .
clone size: few
V gene: TRBV6-1
J gene: TRBJ2-1

CDR3 DNA: TGTGCCAGCAGCGTATGGGGGGAGGATGGCTACACCTTC
CDR3 protein: CASSVWGEDGYTF
D gene: .
clone size: .
V gene: TRBV9
J gene: TRBJ1-2

CDR3 DNA: TGCGCCAGCAGTGAGCCGGGGCCCGAAGAGACCCAGTACTTC
CDR3 protein: CASSEPGPEETQYF
D gene: .
clone size: many
V gene: TRBV10-2
J gene: TRBJ2-5

CDR3 DNA: TGTGCCAGCAGTGAATGGTACGCAGGCGGAAGAGAGACCCAGTACTTC
CDR3 protein: CASSEWYAGGRETQYF
D gene: .
clone size: medium-sized
V gene: TRBV6-1
J gene: TRBJ2-5

CDR3 DNA: TGTGCCAGCAGTGAAGCGTGGGGTCCCCACGAGCAGTACTTC
CDR3 protein: CASSEAWGPHEQYF
D gene: .
clone size: .
V gene: TRBV6-1
J gene: TRBJ2-7

CDR3 DNA: TGTGCCAGCGGCTTGGGGACGAGAGCCAAAAACACGCAGTACTTC
CDR3 protein: CASGLGTRAKNTQYF
D gene: .
clone size: .
V gene: TRBV6-1
J gene: TRBJ2-4

CDR3 DNA: TGTGCCAGCAGTTTACTCACAGGGCCTCACGAGCAGTACTTC
CDR3 protein: CASSLLTGPHEQYF
D gene: .
clone size: many
V gene: TRBV12-3/TRBV12-4
J gene: TRBJ2-7

CDR3 DNA: TGTGCCAGCGGTGGAGCCGGGACCCGGGTCGGGGATACGCAGTATTTT
CDR3 protein: CASGGAGTRVGDTQYF
D gene: .
clone size: .
V gene: TRBV6-1
J gene: TRBJ2-3

CDR3 DNA: TGCGCCAGCAGTGAAACACCTCCCCCCGAGCAGTACTTC
CDR3 protein: CASSETPPPEQYF
D gene: .
clone size: .
V gene: TRBV10-2
J gene: TRBJ2-7

CDR3 DNA: TGTGCCAAGGCGTCGTCCTACGAGCAGTTCTTC
CDR3 protein: CAKASSYEQFF
D gene: .
clone size: .
V gene: TRBV6-1
J gene: TRBJ2-1

CDR3 DNA: TGTGCCACTCGCCGTTGGACCGGGGAGCTGTTTTTT
CDR3 protein: CATRRWTGELFF
D gene: .
clone size: .
V gene: TRBV12-3/TRBV12-4
J gene: TRBJ2-2

CDR3 DNA: TGTGCCGTCCGGACTAGCGGGAGTTATGAGCAGTTCTTC
CDR3 protein: CAVRTSGSYEQFF
D gene: TRBD2
clone size: .
V gene: TRBV27
J gene: TRBJ2-1

CDR3 DNA: TGTGCCAGCAGCTATCGACTAGCGGGAGAAGATACGCAGTATTTT
CDR3 protein: CASSYRLAGEDTQYF
D gene: TRBD2
clone size: few
V gene: TRBV7-2
J gene: TRBJ2-3

CDR3 DNA: TGTGCCAGCAGCTCCTCAGCGGGGCCGGGGAGCGAGCAGTACTTC
CDR3 protein: CASSSSAGPGSEQYF
D gene: TRBD2
clone size: once
V gene: TRBV7-2
J gene: TRBJ2-7

CDR3 DNA: TGTGCCAGCAGTTATACCACTTTAGGGAACGAGCAGTACTTC
CDR3 protein: CASSYTTLGNEQYF
D gene: .
clone size: .
V gene: TRBV6-5
J gene: TRBJ2-7

CDR3 DNA: TGTGCCAGCAGTGAACGGGGGAAGAAAGATACGCAGTATTTT
CDR3 protein: CASSERGKKDTQYF
D gene: .
clone size: .
V gene: TRBV6-1
J gene: TRBJ2-3

CDR3 DNA: TGTGCCTGCCGCCGGGACAGGGAGGGCGAGCAGTACTTC
CDR3 protein: CACRRDREGEQYF
D gene: TRBD1
clone size: few
V gene: TRBV6-5
J gene: TRBJ2-7

CDR3 DNA: TGTGCCAGCAGTAGGACCGGGACGACAGATACGCAGTATTTT
CDR3 protein: CASSRTGTTDTQYF
D gene: .
clone size: .
V gene: TRBV27
J gene: TRBJ2-3

CDR3 DNA: TGTGCCAGCAGTGGAGGCCTAGAGGGTCCCGGGGAGCTGTTTTTT
CDR3 protein: CASSGGLEGPGELFF
D gene: .
clone size: .
V gene: TRBV6-1
J gene: TRBJ2-2

CDR3 DNA: TGTGCCAGGGGACAGGATGGGACAGATACGCAGTATTTT
CDR3 protein: CARGQDGTDTQYF
D gene: TRBD1
clone size: medium-sized
V gene: TRBV6-1
J gene: TRBJ2-3

CDR3 DNA: TGTGCCAGCAGGCCCGGAGGCTATGGCTACACCTTC
CDR3 protein: CASRPGGYGYTF
D gene: .
clone size: once
V gene: TRBV6-1
J gene: TRBJ1-2

CDR3 DNA: TGCGCCAGCAGCTTGGACGGAGCGGGGGTAGGGGAGACCCAGTACTTC
CDR3 protein: CASSLDGAGVGETQYF
D gene: TRBD2
clone size: .
V gene: TRBV5-1
J gene: TRBJ2-5

CDR3 DNA: TGTGCCAGCAGCACCAGGACCGGGGAGCTGTTTTTT
CDR3 protein: CASSTRTGELFF
D gene: .
clone size: .
V gene: TRBV7-2
J gene: TRBJ2-2

CDR3 DNA: TGTGCCAGCAGTTACTTACAGGGGAATTCACCCCTCCACTTT
CDR3 protein: CASSYLQGNSPLHF
D gene: TRBD1
clone size: many
V gene: TRBV6-5
J gene: TRBJ1-6

CDR3 DNA: TGTGCCAGTTGGGGGGGCCGGATGAACACTGAAGCTTTCTTT
CDR3 protein: CASWGGRMNTEAFF
D gene: .
clone size: many
V gene: TRBV6-1
J gene: TRBJ1-1

CDR3 DNA: TGTGCCTGGAGTGGCGGAAACAATCAGCCCCAGCATTTT
CDR3 protein: CAWSGGNNQPQHF
D gene: .
clone size: .
V gene: TRBV30
J gene: TRBJ1-5

CDR3 DNA: TGTGCCAGCAGGGAAACGCAGGCTAGCGGGACAAATGAGCAGTATTTT
CDR3 protein: CASRETQASGTNEQYF
D gene: TRBD2
clone size: .
V gene: TRBV6-1
J gene: TRBJ2-3

CDR3 DNA: TGTGCCAGCAGTTCTCGGGGCTACACCTTC
CDR3 protein: CASSSRGYTF
D gene: .
clone size: .
V gene: TRBV28
J gene: TRBJ1-2

CDR3 DNA: TGTGCCAGCAGTTTATCGATTGGTAGCGGAGAGACCCAGTACTTC
CDR3 protein: CASSLSIGSGETQYF
D gene: .
clone size: few
V gene: TRBV27
J gene: TRBJ2-5

CDR3 DNA: TGTGCCAGCCATCCCGAGCAGTTCTTC
CDR3 protein: CASHPEQFF
D gene: .
clone size: once
V gene: TRBV6-7
J gene: TRBJ2-1

CDR3 DNA: TGTGCCAGCGACGTGGTCTACAGTGAGCTGTTTTTC
CDR3 protein: CASDVVYSELFF
D gene: .
clone size: .
V gene: TRBV6-1
J gene: TRBJ2-1

CDR3 DNA: TGTGCCCGCGTCTCGGGGCTGGGAGCCAAAAACATTCAGTACTTC
CDR3 protein: CARVSGLGAKNIQYF
D gene: .
clone size: .
V gene: TRBV7-2
J gene: TRBJ2-4

CDR3 DNA: TGCGCCAGCACACACGCCAACAATGGCGCTTCCTTC
CDR3 protein: CASTHANNGASF
D gene: .
clone size: .
V gene: TRBV10-2
J gene: TRBJ1-2

CDR3 DNA: TGTGCCAGCAGCAGTAGGAACACACGAAAAAAGACCCAGTACTTC
CDR3 protein: CASSSRNTRKKTQYF
D gene: .
clone size: .
V gene: TRBV12-3/TRBV12-4
J gene: TRBJ2-5

CDR3 DNA: TGTGCCAGCAGTTACCTGACTGGGACAGGGTCCTACGAGCAGTACTTC
CDR3 protein: CASSYLTGTGSYEQYF
D gene: TRBD1
clone size: large
V gene: TRBV6-5
J gene: TRBJ2-7

CDR3 DNA: TGTGCCAGCAGTGAAGGTACAGGGAGGGGGGAGACCCAGTACTTC
CDR3 protein: CASSEGTGRGETQYF
D gene: .
clone size: .
V gene: TRBV6-1
J gene: TRBJ2-5

CDR3 DNA: TGCGCCAGCAGGACTAGCGGGAGCACAGATATGCAGTATTTC
CDR3 protein: CASRTSGSTDMQYF
D gene: TRBD2
clone size: .
V gene: TRBV10-2
J gene: TRBJ2-3

CDR3 DNA: TGTGCCAGCAGCCTACGACAGGGGTCGACCCTTTCCTACGAGCAGTACTTC
CDR3 protein: CASSLRQGSTLSYEQYF
D gene: TRBD1
clone size: .
V gene: TRBV7-8
J gene: TRBJ2-7

CDR3 DNA: TGCGCCAGCAGCTTGGACAGGGGGATGTACGAGCAGTACTTC
CDR3 protein: CASSLDRGMYEQYF
D gene: TRBD1
clone size: .
V gene: TRBV5-1
J gene: TRBJ2-7

CDR3 DNA: TGTGCCAGCTCCAAGGGGGTACTAGCGACAGATACGCAGTACTTC
CDR3 protein: CASSKGVLATDTQYF
D gene: .
clone size: .
V gene: TRBV6-1
J gene: TRBJ2-7

CDR3 DNA: TGTGCCAGCACGGGGCTCGGGGCAGGTGTTGGGGAGACGCAGTATTTT
CDR3 protein: CASTGLGAGVGETQYF
D gene: .
clone size: .
V gene: TRBV6-1
J gene: TRBJ2-3

CDR3 DNA: TGTGCCAGCCCTGAATGGGGGGGAGCCGCTGAAGCTTTCTTT
CDR3 protein: CASPEWGGAAEAFF
D gene: .
clone size: .
V gene: TRBV6-4
J gene: TRBJ1-1